The sample holds a few counts of the clone carrying this T cell receptor (beta chain). Its antigen remains unknown. PCR amplification relied on 60 Vbeta primers (plus 13 Jbeta primers). Profiled with immunoSEQ multiplex PCR; TCRdb holds only in-frame clones, not every one. The sample carries over 90,000 clones, 70% to 80% recorded once. The CDR3 is 16 residues long. Germline V CDR1 and CDR2: LGHNA, YSLEER. The V gene end was trimmed by 0 bases and the J gene end by 4 bases; junction bases not matched to a gene: 6. This entry is derived from a study of cytomegalovirus exposure and HLA in healthy donors. Study-level points and caveats: Researchers reported in a later analysis that a missense DCLRE1C variant was tied to TCR beta V- and J-gene trimming. Reported performance of the classifier showed diagnosis of cytomegalovirus status with high specificity and sensitivity.

This chain uses TRBV4-3 with TRBJ2-3; 8 nucleotides align to TRBD1. The TCR comes from a male donor in good health and CMV-seropositive. The sequenced sample consisted of PBMCs. CDR3: CASSQDTGGGPDTQYF. Written as DNA, the CDR3 is TGCGCCAGCAGCCAAGATACAGGGGGAGGCCCAGATACGCAGTATTTT.